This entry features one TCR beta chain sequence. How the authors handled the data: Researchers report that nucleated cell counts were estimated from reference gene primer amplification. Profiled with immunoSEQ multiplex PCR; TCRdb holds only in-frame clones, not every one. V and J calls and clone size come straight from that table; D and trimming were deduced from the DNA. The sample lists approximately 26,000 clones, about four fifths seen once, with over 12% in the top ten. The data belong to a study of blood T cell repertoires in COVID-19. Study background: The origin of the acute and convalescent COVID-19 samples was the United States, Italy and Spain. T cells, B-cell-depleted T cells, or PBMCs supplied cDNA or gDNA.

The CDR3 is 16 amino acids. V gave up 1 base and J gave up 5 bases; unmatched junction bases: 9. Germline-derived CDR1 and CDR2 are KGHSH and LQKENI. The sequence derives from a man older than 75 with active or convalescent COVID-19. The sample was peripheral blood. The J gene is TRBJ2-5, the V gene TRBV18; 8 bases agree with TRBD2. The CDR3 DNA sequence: TGTGCCAGCTCACCACGCTCGGGAGGGGGTTCCGAGACCCAGTACTTC. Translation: CASSPRSGGGSETQYF. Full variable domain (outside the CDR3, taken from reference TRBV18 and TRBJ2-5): NAGVMQNPRHLVRRRGQEARLRCSPMKGHSHVYWYRQLPEEGLKFMVYLQKENIIDESGMPKERFSAEFPKEGPSILRIQQVVRGDSAAYFCASSPRSGGGSETQYFGPGTRLLVL.